The entry below gives a single T cell receptor (beta chain) sequence along with its context. Its antigen has not been determined. There are 15 amino acids in the CDR3, from cysteine to phenylalanine inclusive. Only the CDR3 DNA stays, 45 bases, in frame from base 1. V is cut by 0 bases and J by 0 bases, and the space between the germline ends is 10 bases. In the germline V gene, CDR1 corresponds to SGHRS and CDR2 to YFSETQ. This sample was taken from a study of cytomegalovirus exposure and HLA in healthy donors (dated by TCRdb to the late 2010s). Regarding the complete study: According to an earlier analysis of 450 to 650 of the donors, 150 million to 200 million T cells yielded 95 million to 140 million unique TCR beta sequences and 276 Gb of sequence data. Among roughly 400 genotyped donors of the cohort, an average of about 240,000 unique TCR beta nucleotide sequences were sequenced per donor, roughly 20% of them non-productive. About 320 gigabases of sequencing data and approximately 80 million unique TCR sequences were included in an early release covering roughly 700 HLA-typed donors. In addition to the first cohort of 650 to 800 subjects, a separate validation cohort of around 110 different subjects was used. In the later analysis, no new phenotypic data were used to find candidate immune exposures; instead, reliance was placed on TCR beta sequences and their occurrence across donors. A later genetic analysis took genome-wide SNP genotypes for about three fifths of the roughly 670 donors and used that subset as a discovery cohort. HLA typing covered class I and class II loci at four-digit resolution. A later analysis re-analyzed previously published TCR beta repertoires from 650 to 800 donors and added high-resolution HLA genotyping to study TCR occurrence patterns. Roughly five DR-DQ haplotypes were handled as single units for association and clustering, since linkage in the cohort was strong. An earlier analysis of some 600 of the donors applied high-throughput TCR beta sequencing to assess whether each TCR beta V gene segment acted as functional or pseudogenic. Every repertoire in the discovery cohort had been generated on one and the same sequencing platform. Alongside the repertoire data, information on donor age, sex, ethnicity and CMV serostatus was compiled. The number of typed donors differed by locus: about 620-640 for A, B, C, DRB1 and DQB1; some 500 for DQA1; approximately 600 for DPA1; and around 490 for DPB1. The T cell repertoires of around 670 subjects were profiled by immunosequencing and related to cytomegalovirus serostatus. The genetic ancestry cluster associated with self-reported Caucasian donors included about 81% of the roughly 400 genotyped donors. High-throughput TCR immunosequencing, statistical association of individual TCRs with disease status, and machine learning were combined to predict cytomegalovirus infection status. The study was designed to test whether signatures of past pathogen exposure could be identified by cataloging public T cell receptors.

Library construction relied on the immunoSEQ multiplex PCR assay. A mixture of 60 forward primers for TCR Vbeta segments and 13 reverse primers for TCR Jbeta segments was used in the multiplex PCR. The CDR3 region of rearranged TCR beta genes was amplified from genomic DNA with a multiplex PCR assay. Amplified TCR beta libraries were sequenced as 87-base-pair reads on the Illumina HiSeq System. The study's own analysis went as follows. In a later analysis, some 80 million unique TCR beta chains were counted across the 500 to 850 repertoires, and roughly 9.9 million of these chains were shared by at least two donors. A nearest-neighbor algorithm error-corrected the raw reads and collapsed the reads into unique sequences, merging closely related sequences to remove PCR and sequencing errors. Alignment of CDR3 sequences to IMGT reference sequences was used to assign V, D and J gene segments. Each retained sequence needed at least a six-nucleotide match to both a V gene segment and a J gene segment. Rearrangements were classified as productive when the CDR3 lacked stop codons and remained in frame with V and J, and all other rearrangements were classified as non-productive. CDR3 was defined by IMGT convention, running from the second conserved V-encoded cysteine to the conserved J-encoded phenylalanine. The earlier analysis of about 560 of the donors excluded any sequence lacking an unambiguous match to a single V gene segment. In an earlier analysis of several hundred of the donors, V segments were called functional above 56.7% productive rearrangements and were called segregating when the between-donor standard deviation exceeded 5%. A statistical classification framework was developed to diagnose cytomegalovirus status using the catalog of TCR beta chain sequences. A later analysis assigned V and J genes by comparing TCR nucleotide sequences with IMGT/GENE-DB human TR gene sequences. A later analysis assigned CDR3 sequences and most-parsimonious VDJ recombination scenarios with the TCRdist pipeline. In a later analysis, each TCR beta chain was defined by its CDR3 amino acid sequence together with its V-gene family, and reads without a unique V-gene family were excluded. As a way to deal with suspected cross-contamination and a sequencing artifact, a later analysis dropped approximately 590 nucleotide sequences that were highly shared and had low generation probability. A later analysis calculated a clonal expansion index for each public chain from normalized within-repertoire ranks of inferred template counts. Generation probabilities in a later analysis came from a VDJ recombination model fitted to out-of-frame rearrangements, and those results were checked against IGoR. In a later analysis, hypergeometric tests were used to score TCR-TCR, TCR-HLA and TCR-CMV co-occurrence, with a repertoire-size bias correction applied to TCR pairs. A later analysis estimated false discovery rates by permuting HLA or CMV assignments 20 times. In a later analysis, co-occurring TCRs were grouped using DBSCAN, and TCRdist sequence similarity was added for clustering within HLA-allele-positive subsets. Co-occurrence clustering excluded repertoires with fewer than 30,000 or more than 120,000 public chains, plus five with anomalous nucleotide sharing. TCRdb retrieved this table from immuneACCESS and kept in-frame rearrangements only. Not all clones are present; in checked studies, unresolved V genes account for under half, and no reason is known for the remainder. D and trimming were read from the DNA, whereas the V and J calls and clone size are those reported in that table. The sample's clone listing holds approximately 79,000 clones. Of the sample, about 4.9% falls within the top ten clones.

Findings and caveats that apply to the study as a whole: Strong co-occurrence of HLA alleles, especially DR and DQ, made assigning TCR associations to individual alleles difficult. A cluster of highly shared sequence variants was judged likely to be a technical artifact of the sequencing pipeline. The study listed 150 to 200 TCR beta chains as associated with cytomegalovirus. Linkage disequilibrium might explain the correlated functional status among segregating V segments, but an unknown experimental factor could not be excluded. Some IMGT-functional V segments, including TRBV6-2 and TRBV6-3, could not be told apart with the 87-base-pair reads, so those segments were excluded. A later analysis found that HLA-associated TCR beta chains were more clonally expanded and had lower generation probabilities than equally common non-associated chains. CMV serostatus was the only immune exposure information available for the cohort. In an earlier analysis of 587 of the donors, most TCR beta V segments were observed in productive rearrangements about 90% or about 30% of the time, broadly matching IMGT annotations. According to a later genetic analysis, donors in an Asian-associated ancestry cluster had fewer N-insertions in productive TCRs than the approximately 670-donor mean. While some public TCRs were present in many individuals, most TCR sequences turned up only very rarely across donors. V-gene and J-gene trimming of TCR beta chains was associated with a missense DCLRE1C variant in a later genetic analysis, and the association was replicated in an independent cohort. A further reported finding was that TCR beta sequences accurately predicted the HLA-A and HLA-B alleles for most subjects in the first cohort. In vitro tests confirmed that a few of the cytomegalovirus-associated TCR beta chains recognize cytomegalovirus antigens. HLA typing was unavailable for some donors at each locus, so association tests used only the typed subset. A later analysis found that most CMV-associated TCR beta chains appeared HLA-restricted, with HLA associations seemingly driven largely by CMV exposure. According to a later analysis, TCR association rates differed among HLA loci, with DRB1 alleles showing the most associated TCRs and HLA-C alleles showing the fewest. The classifier was reported to diagnose cytomegalovirus status with high specificity and sensitivity in both the original cohort and the validation cohort. The presence/absence analyses assumed that sequencing depth was roughly uniform across donors, and that assumption may not be true. A later analysis reported that several top co-occurrence clusters appeared linked to parvovirus B19, influenza, CMV and Epstein-Barr virus. Because counts were too low, roughly 16 rarely observed V segments, including chromosome 9 orphons, were excluded from the earlier analysis of around 640 of the donors. This cohort had only TCR beta chains sequenced, and the lack of alpha or paired-chain data limited which features could be detected. Specific HLA alleles were associated with 18,000 or so TCR beta sequences at a false discovery rate of 0.05 in a later analysis. The authors suggested that the approach could potentially be extended to other disease states and immunological phenotypes.

The cohort comprised under 700 healthy bone marrow donors. At the time of sampling, every cohort member was nominally healthy, though immune exposures that went unrecorded were likely present. The donor was CMV seronegative and was included in the group of 352 seronegative cohort members. Every donor gave a peripheral blood sample, and the peripheral blood mononuclear cells from that sample were used for TCR beta sequencing. Genomic DNA extraction from the blood cell samples was performed with the Qiagen DNeasy Blood Extraction Kit. Input material: PBMCs. The clonotype was recovered from a man aged 40-49 years in good health and CMV-seronegative. The chain is encoded by TRBV5-1 joined to TRBJ2-7, with the D gene too uncertain to name. CDR3 loop: CASSLGPSGSYEQYF. Read as DNA, the sequence is TGCGCCAGCAGCTTGGGCCCCTCGGGCTCCTACGAGCAGTACTTC.